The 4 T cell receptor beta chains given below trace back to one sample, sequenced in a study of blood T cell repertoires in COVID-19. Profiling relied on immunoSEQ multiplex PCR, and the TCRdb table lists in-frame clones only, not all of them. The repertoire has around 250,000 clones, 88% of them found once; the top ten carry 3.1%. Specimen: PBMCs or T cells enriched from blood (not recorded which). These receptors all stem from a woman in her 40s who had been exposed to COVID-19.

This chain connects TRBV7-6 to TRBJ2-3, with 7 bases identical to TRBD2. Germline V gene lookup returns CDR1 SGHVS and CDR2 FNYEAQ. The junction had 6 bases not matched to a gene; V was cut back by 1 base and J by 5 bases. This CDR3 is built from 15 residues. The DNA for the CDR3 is TGTGCCAGCAGCTTAGGCGGGGGAGGTGTAGATACGCAGTATTTT. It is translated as CASSLGGGGVDTQYF.

The CDR3 protein is CASSERLAFTDTQYF. For the CDR3, the DNA is TGTGCCAGCAGCGAGCGACTAGCGTTCACAGATACGCAGTATTTT. The chain uses TRBV7-9 and TRBJ2-3; 8 nucleotides line up with TRBD2. Losses at the gene ends were 5 bases for V and 2 bases for J; bases not matched to a gene: 6. Germline CDR1 and CDR2: SEHNR and FQNEAQ (reference sequence). The length of the CDR3 is 15 residues.

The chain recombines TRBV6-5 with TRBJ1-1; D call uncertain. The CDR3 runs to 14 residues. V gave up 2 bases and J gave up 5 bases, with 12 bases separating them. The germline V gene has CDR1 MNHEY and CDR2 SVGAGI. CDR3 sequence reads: CASSYAIRGTEAFF. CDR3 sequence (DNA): TGTGCCAGCAGTTACGCCATCCGAGGGACTGAAGCTTTCTTT.

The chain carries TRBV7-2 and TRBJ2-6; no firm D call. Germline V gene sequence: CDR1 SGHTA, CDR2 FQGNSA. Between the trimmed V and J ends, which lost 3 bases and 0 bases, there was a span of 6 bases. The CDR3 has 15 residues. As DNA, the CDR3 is TGTGCCAGCAGCTTCGCTAACTCTGGGGCCAACGTCCTGACTTTC. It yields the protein CASSFANSGANVLTF. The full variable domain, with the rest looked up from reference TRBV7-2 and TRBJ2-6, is GAGVSQSPSNKVTEKGKDVELRCDPISGHTALYWYRQSLGQGLEFLIYFQGNSAPDKSGLPSDRFSAERTGGSVSTLTIQRTQQEDSAVYLCASSFANSGANVLTFGAGSRLTVL.